One sample yielded the 27 T cell receptor beta chains listed below, sequenced in a study of T cells in Graves' hyperthyroidism and ophthalmopathy. There were TCR beta CDR3 regions amplified from RNA transcripts. The TCR CDR3 was amplified in a first-round RT-PCR using the HTBI primer set. TCRdb redid the calling of the multiplex PCR reads with MiXCR, one entry per CDR3 protein. Of around 300,000 distinct CDR3 sequences detected, less than 20% appear once; the ten largest clones hold less than 45%. Material for sequencing was blood. The receptors originated from a man aged 50-60 years with Graves' ophthalmopathy.

Ten or more counts support this clonotype. The chain combines TRBV6-1 with TRBJ2-7; D is ambiguous. The CDR3 consists of 11 residues. Trimming took 8 bases from V and 6 from J, leaving 11 bases between them. The germline V gene has CDR1 MNHNS and CDR2 SASEGT. The CDR3 sequence is CASYHWGEQYF. CDR3 sequence (DNA): TGTGCCAGCTACCACTGGGGCGAGCAGTACTTC.

This clonotype appeared once. The chain carries TRBV19 and TRBJ2-1, with TRBD1 identical over 7 bases. This CDR3 region has 17 residues. CDR1 is LNHDA, CDR2 SQIVND, per germline (reference sequence). V was pared by 1 base and J by 4 bases, with 10 bases of the junction left unmatched. The CDR3 nucleotides read TGTGCCAGTAGTATAGGCTCCCTGACAGGGATGTACAATGAGCAGTTCTTC. Translating gives CASSIGSLTGMYNEQFF.

This clonotype was seen a few times. This rearrangement joins TRBV29-1 to TRBJ1-2; D gene ambiguous. Looked up from germline, CDR1 is SQVTM and CDR2 is ANQGSEA. The CDR3 is 15 amino acids. The ends were cut back, 5 bases at V and 0 bases at J, with 16 bases in the middle. The CDR3 spells CSVSPLEDPNYGYTF. The CDR3 nucleotides read TGCAGCGTTTCCCCGCTCGAAGACCCTAACTATGGCTACACCTTC.

The rearrangement uses TRBV27 and TRBJ2-7; the D is unclear. The germline V gene has CDR1 MNHEY and CDR2 SMNVEV (reference sequence). With 3 bases removed from V and 2 bases from J, the gap between germline ends came to 8 bases. This CDR3 is 13 amino acids long. The CDR3 loop is CASSFDGPYEQYF. CDR3 bases: TGTGCCAGCAGTTTTGACGGGCCCTACGAGCAGTACTTC.

This clonotype was counted at least ten times. V is TRBV28 and J is TRBJ2-7, with 14 nucleotides matching TRBD2. J gave up 7 bases and V 8 bases, and 10 bases lay outside the gene matches. The CDR3 is 15 amino acids. Per the germline V gene, CDR1 is MDHEN and CDR2 is SYDVKM. CDR3 region: CASLPPGTSGREQYF. In nucleotides, the CDR3 is TGTGCCAGCCTCCCCCCCGGGACTAGCGGGAGAGAGCAGTACTTC.

Ten or more counts support this clonotype. This chain links TRBV20-1 with TRBJ2-1; TRBD2 is a possible D gene (5 bases). This CDR3 region has 15 residues. V was shortened by 6 bases and J by 8 bases, with 23 bases between the two germline ends. Germline lookup yields CDR1 DFQATT and CDR2 SNEGSKA (reference sequence). The DNA of the CDR3 is TGCAGTGCCCGCTCGGAGGATCCCAATAGCGATGAGCAGTTCTTC. Protein: CSARSEDPNSDEQFF.

The table lists this clonotype with many counts. The chain joins TRBV10-3 to TRBJ2-7, with TRBD2 matching 9 bases. This CDR3 has 14 residues. Trimming cost V 5 bases and J 1 base; bases outside gene matches: 3. Germline loops: CDR1 ENHRY, CDR2 SYGVKD. The CDR3 DNA reads as TGTGCCATCAGTAAGACTAGCGGTTCCTACGAGCAGTACTTC. Its translation: CAISKTSGSYEQYF.

On this clonotype: Possible read error: a much larger clone is one base away. This chain joins TRBV7-9 and TRBJ2-7; either TRBD1 or TRBD2 may supply D (5 bases each). CDR1 is SEHNR, CDR2 FQNEAQ, per germline (reference sequence). The CDR3 consists of 15 residues. Trimming stripped 4 bases from V and 5 bases from J, with 18 bases between. The CDR3 DNA reads TGTGCCAGCAGCTCTGTGGGACCCACTTACCACGAGCAGTACTTC. It yields the protein CASSSVGPTYHEQYF.

This clonotype has more than one count but fewer than ten. This chain joins TRBV4-1 and TRBJ1-1; no clear D. The CDR3 extends over 14 amino acids. Germline CDR1 and CDR2: MGHRA and YSYEKL. Between the trimmed V and J ends, which lost 1 base and 5 bases, there was a span of 11 bases. In nucleotides, the CDR3 is TGCGCCAGCAGCCAAGGGGCAGTCTTGACTGAAGCTTTCTTT. It translates to CASSQGAVLTEAFF.

V is TRBV2 and J is TRBJ1-6; D uncertain. The V end lost 7 bases, the J end lost 6 bases, and 13 bases lay between the germline ends. This CDR3 has 14 residues. CDR1 SNHLY and CDR2 FYNNEI come from the germline V gene. The CDR3 reads CASTLAPSNSPLHF. In nucleotides, the CDR3 is TGTGCCAGCACCCTCGCTCCATCTAATTCACCCCTCCACTTT.

Many counts were recorded for this clonotype. This chain joins TRBV2 and TRBJ2-1; the D is unclear. V lost 5 bases to trimming and J lost 2 bases, with 7 bases between them. The CDR3 extends over 13 amino acids. CDR1 SNHLY and CDR2 FYNNEI come from the germline V gene. CDR3 sequence: CASSRKPYNEQFF. The CDR3 nucleotides read TGTGCCAGCAGTAGGAAGCCCTACAATGAGCAGTTCTTC.

This clonotype appeared many times. This rearrangement joins TRBV7-9 to TRBJ2-1, with D perhaps TRBD2 (6 bases). The CDR3 totals 15 residues. The V gene's germline CDR1 is SEHNR and CDR2 FQNEAQ (reference sequence). The ends were cut back, 1 base at V and 4 bases at J, with 11 bases in the middle. The CDR3 reads CASSLGLVGYNEQFF. The CDR3 bases are TGTGCCAGCAGCTTAGGACTAGTCGGTTACAATGAGCAGTTCTTC.

This clonotype appeared many times. The chain uses TRBV12-5 and TRBJ2-3, with 10 bases identical to TRBD1. CDR1 and CDR2 from the germline V gene are LGHNT and FRNRAP. V lost 2 bases, J lost 3 bases, and 11 bases stayed unmatched. The CDR3 covers 18 residues. The CDR3 protein is CASGLSRSGTGETDTQYF. CDR3 nucleotide sequence: TGTGCTAGTGGTTTGTCCAGATCCGGGACAGGGGAAACAGATACGCAGTATTTT. Complete variable domain (other parts from reference TRBV12-5 and TRBJ2-3): DARVTQTPRHKVTEMGQEVTMRCQPILGHNTVFWYRQTMMQGLELLAYFRNRAPLDDSGMPKDRFSAEMPDATLATLKIQPSEPRDSAVYFCASGLSRSGTGETDTQYFGPGTRLTVL.

The chain is built from TRBV6-9 and TRBJ2-2, with D uncertain. The CDR3 is made up of 13 amino acids. CDR1 is MNHGY and CDR2 is SVAAGI in the germline V gene. Trimming took 6 bases from V and 4 from J, leaving 9 bases between them. The CDR3 loop is CASSYVFTGELFF. CDR3 in DNA: TGTGCCAGCAGCTATGTTTTCACCGGGGAGCTGTTTTTT.

This clonotype was picked up many times. This chain connects TRBV20-1 to TRBJ2-1; no reliable D call. The CDR3 contains 11 residues. Trimming removed 6 bases from V and 12 bases from J, with 15 bases in between. CDR1 and CDR2 (germline): DFQATT, SNEGSKA (reference sequence). The CDR3 nucleotides read TGCAGTGCCGTGATGTCGGGTGGGCAGTTCTTC. Translation gives CSAVMSGGQFF.

The chain carries TRBV7-9 and TRBJ1-2, with TRBD1 identical over 10 bases. The ends lost 4 bases at V and 6 bases at J; junction bases unmatched: 5. This CDR3 is built from 14 residues. Germline CDR1 is SEHNR and CDR2 is FQNEAQ (reference sequence). Written as DNA, the CDR3 is TGTGCCAGCAGCTCCCAGACAGGGGGCGATGGCTACACCTTC. Translation gives CASSSQTGGDGYTF.

This clonotype was detected only a few times. The V call is TRBV19, the J call TRBJ2-2; 11 bases fit TRBD1. This CDR3 region has 17 residues. CDR1 LNHDA and CDR2 SQIVND come from the germline V gene (reference sequence). V was pared by 3 bases and J by 0 bases, with 3 bases of the junction left unmatched. CDR3 sequence: CASSMGQGVSNTGELFF. CDR3 sequence (DNA): TGTGCCAGTAGTATGGGACAGGGGGTGTCGAACACCGGGGAGCTGTTTTTT. The variable domain in full, with the rest retrieved from reference TRBV19 and TRBJ2-2, is DGGITQSPKYLFRKEGQNVTLSCEQNLNHDAMYWYRQDPGQGLRLIYYSQIVNDFQKGDIAEGYSVSREKKESFPLTVTSAQKNPTAFYLCASSMGQGVSNTGELFFGEGSRLTVL.

In this sample, this clonotype turned up a few times. CDR3 sequence: CATSDLGSGNSEGTDTQYF. CDR3 bases: TGTGCCACCAGTGATTTAGGTAGCGGGAACAGCGAGGGCACAGATACGCAGTATTTT. This chain uses TRBV24-1 with TRBJ2-3; 8 bases fit TRBD2. The length of the CDR3 is 19 residues. Germline-derived CDR1 and CDR2 are KGHDR and SFDVKD. V gave up 1 base and J gave up 1 base; unmatched junction bases: 12.

A few counts support this clonotype. CDR3 nucleotide sequence: TGTGCCAGCAGCGCAGATCTGGGACAGGGATGGCCTTTCTTT. It translates to CASSADLGQGWPFF. The rearrangement joins TRBV7-9 to TRBJ1-1, with 9 bases that match TRBD1. The V and J ends lost 5 bases and 12 bases, in that order; junction bases with no gene match: 13. The length of the CDR3 is 14 residues. The germline V gene encodes CDR1 SEHNR and CDR2 FQNEAQ (reference sequence).

This clonotype occurred a few times. The V gene is TRBV6-5, the J gene TRBJ2-1; maybe TRBD1 (6 bases). This CDR3 has 16 residues. V dropped 2 bases and J dropped 0 bases, with 11 bases sitting between them. The V gene's germline CDR1 is MNHEY and CDR2 SVGAGI. The CDR3 DNA reads as TGTGCCAGCAGTTACCCCACAGGGAGCTCCTACAATGAGCAGTTCTTC. The encoded protein is CASSYPTGSSYNEQFF.

The sample holds a few counts of this clonotype. The chain joins TRBV5-5 to TRBJ2-5; D may be TRBD1 or TRBD2 (5 bases each). Trimming removed 2 bases at V and 9 bases at J, with 17 bases between. Looked up from germline, CDR1 is SGHKS and CDR2 is YYEKEE (reference sequence). The CDR3 covers 14 residues. The CDR3 region is CASSLTLSTGPQYF. Here the CDR3 DNA reads TGTGCCAGCAGCTTAACTTTATCGACGGGGCCCCAGTACTTC.

The chain employs TRBV19 and TRBJ1-5; 7 nucleotides match TRBD1. With 6 bases clipped from V and 11 bases from J, the junction kept 16 bases outside the gene matches. Germline V gene sequence: CDR1 LNHDA, CDR2 SQIVND (reference sequence). CDR3 length equals 15 residues. This CDR3 is CASRGGQAPRGAQHF. CDR3 sequence (DNA): TGTGCCAGTAGGGGCGGACAGGCCCCGCGGGGGGCCCAGCATTTT.

This clonotype was observed at least ten times. The V gene is TRBV20-1, the J gene TRBJ1-2; tentative D call: TRBD1 (5 bases). Trimming stripped 3 bases from V and 7 bases from J, with 15 bases between. Looked up from germline, CDR1 is DFQATT and CDR2 is SNEGSKA (reference sequence). The CDR3 runs to 13 residues. CDR3 amino acids: CSASMGQGVGYTF. The CDR3 DNA reads TGCAGTGCTAGTATGGGGCAGGGAGTTGGCTACACCTTC.

The gene calls are TRBV9 and TRBJ1-5; D is unresolved. Per germline, CDR1 SGDLS and CDR2 YYNGEE. V lost 7 bases and J lost 3, with 14 bases in between. This CDR3 contains 14 residues. This CDR3 reads CASAIRQVNQPQHF. The CDR3 DNA follows: TGTGCCAGCGCCATACGGCAGGTCAATCAGCCCCAGCATTTT.

V is TRBV11-2 and J is TRBJ2-5; D is unresolved. CDR1 is SGHAT, CDR2 FQNNGV, per germline. The V end was cut by 6 bases, the J end by 3 bases, with 11 bases between. This CDR3 spans 13 amino acids. Here the CDR3 reads CASRPRTEETQYF. CDR3 DNA: TGTGCCAGCAGGCCGAGGACGGAAGAGACCCAGTACTTC. Combining the CDR3 with reference TRBV11-2 and TRBJ2-5 gives the whole variable domain EAGVAQSPRYKIIEKRQSVAFWCNPISGHATLYWYQQILGQGPKLLIQFQNNGVVDDSQLPKDRFSAERLKGVDSTLKIQPAKLEDSAVYLCASRPRTEETQYFGPGTRLLVL.

The V gene is TRBV7-2, the J gene TRBJ2-2, with D tentatively TRBD2 (7 bases). The V gene's germline CDR1 is SGHTA and CDR2 FQGNSA. V gave up 6 bases and J gave up 0 bases, with 11 bases separating them. The CDR3 covers 15 residues. The CDR3, as DNA: TGTGCCAGCAGGGGGGGGCTAGCGAACACCGGGGAGCTGTTTTTT. This sequence encodes CASRGGLANTGELFF. The whole variable domain, remainder taken from reference TRBV7-2 and TRBJ2-2, is GAGVSQSPSNKVTEKGKDVELRCDPISGHTALYWYRQSLGQGLEFLIYFQGNSAPDKSGLPSDRFSAERTGGSVSTLTIQRTQQEDSAVYLCASRGGLANTGELFFGEGSRLTVL.

The chain recombines TRBV6-2 or TRBV6-3 with TRBJ2-2; 12 positions agree with TRBD2. The CDR3 covers 16 residues. CDR1 is MNHEY, CDR2 SVGEGT, per germline. V was pared by 5 bases and J by 8 bases, with 9 bases of the junction left unmatched. CDR3 coding DNA: TGTGCCAGCAGTGAGCGACTAGCGGGAGCATCAGGGGAGCTGTTTTTT. Translating gives CASSERLAGASGELFF.